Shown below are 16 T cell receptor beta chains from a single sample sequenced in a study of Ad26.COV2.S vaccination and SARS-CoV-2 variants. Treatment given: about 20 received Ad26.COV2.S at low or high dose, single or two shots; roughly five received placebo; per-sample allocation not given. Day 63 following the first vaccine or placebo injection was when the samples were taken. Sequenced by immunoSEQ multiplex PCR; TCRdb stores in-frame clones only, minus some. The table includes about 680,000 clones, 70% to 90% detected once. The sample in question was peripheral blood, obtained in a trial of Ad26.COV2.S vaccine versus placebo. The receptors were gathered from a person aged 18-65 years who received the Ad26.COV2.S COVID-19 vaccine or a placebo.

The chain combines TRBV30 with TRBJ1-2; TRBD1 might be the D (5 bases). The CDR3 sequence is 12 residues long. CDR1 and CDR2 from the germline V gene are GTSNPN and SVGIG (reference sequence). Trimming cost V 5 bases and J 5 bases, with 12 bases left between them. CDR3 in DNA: TGTGCCTGGGGACGGGACGTGTATGGCTACACCTTC. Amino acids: CAWGRDVYGYTF.

The CDR3 DNA reads TGTGCCAGCAGCTTAGTTGGCCAGAGTAATGAAAAACTGTTTTTT. Amino acid sequence: CASSLVGQSNEKLFF. This sequence joins TRBV7-2 and TRBJ1-4; D gene unclear. Per germline, CDR1 SGHTA and CDR2 FQGNSA. The CDR3 loop spans 15 amino acids. The V and J ends lost 1 base and 4 bases respectively, with 10 bases between them.

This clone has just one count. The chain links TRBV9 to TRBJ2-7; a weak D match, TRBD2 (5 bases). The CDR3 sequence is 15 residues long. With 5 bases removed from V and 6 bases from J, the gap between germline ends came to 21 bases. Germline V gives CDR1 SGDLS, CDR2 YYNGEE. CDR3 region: CASSQPPRGSCEQYF. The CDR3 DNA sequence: TGTGCCAGCAGTCAACCACCCCGAGGGAGCTGCGAGCAGTACTTC.

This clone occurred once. The CDR3 bases are TGTGCCAGCAGTTACACTAACACTGAAGCTTTCTTT. Amino acids: CASSYTNTEAFF. The gene calls are TRBV2 and TRBJ1-1; D is unresolved. The CDR3 length is 12 residues. V was trimmed by 5 bases and J by 2 bases, leaving 6 bases between them. The germline V gene has CDR1 SNHLY and CDR2 FYNNEI. Drawing the rest from reference TRBV2 and TRBJ1-1, the complete variable domain is EPEVTQTPSHQVTQMGQEVILRCVPISNHLYFYWYRQILGQKVEFLVSFYNNEISEKSEIFDDQFSVERPDGSNFTLKIRSTKLEDSAMYFCASSYTNTEAFFGQGTRLTVV.

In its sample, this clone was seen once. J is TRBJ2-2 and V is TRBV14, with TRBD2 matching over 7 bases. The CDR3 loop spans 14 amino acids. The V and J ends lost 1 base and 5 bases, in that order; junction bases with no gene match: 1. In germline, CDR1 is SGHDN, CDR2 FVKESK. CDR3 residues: CASSQVGLTGELFF. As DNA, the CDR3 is TGTGCCAGCAGCCAAGTGGGACTAACCGGGGAGCTGTTTTTT.

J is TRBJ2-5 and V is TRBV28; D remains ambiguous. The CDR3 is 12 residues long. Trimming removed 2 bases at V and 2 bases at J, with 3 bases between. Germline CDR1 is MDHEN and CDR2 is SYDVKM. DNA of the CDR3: TGTGCCAGCAGTTTACGGCAAGAGACCCAGTACTTC. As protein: CASSLRQETQYF.

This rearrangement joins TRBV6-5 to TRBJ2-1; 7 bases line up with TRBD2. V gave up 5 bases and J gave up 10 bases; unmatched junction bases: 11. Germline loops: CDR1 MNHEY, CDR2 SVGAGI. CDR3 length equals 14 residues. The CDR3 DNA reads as TGTGCCAGCAGTAATGCGGGAGCCTGGAGGGAGCAGTTCTTC. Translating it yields CASSNAGAWREQFF.

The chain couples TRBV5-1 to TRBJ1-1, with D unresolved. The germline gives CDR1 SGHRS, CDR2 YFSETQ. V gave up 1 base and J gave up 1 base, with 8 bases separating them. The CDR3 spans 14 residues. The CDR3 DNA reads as TGCGCCAGCAGCTTGATGTTCCCGAACACTGAAGCTTTCTTT. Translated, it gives CASSLMFPNTEAFF. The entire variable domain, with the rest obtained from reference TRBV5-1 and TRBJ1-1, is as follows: KAGVTQTPRYLIKTRGQQVTLSCSPISGHRSVSWYQQTPGQGLQFLFEYFSETQRNKGNFPGRFSGRQFSNSRSEMNVSTLELGDSALYLCASSLMFPNTEAFFGQGTRLTVV.

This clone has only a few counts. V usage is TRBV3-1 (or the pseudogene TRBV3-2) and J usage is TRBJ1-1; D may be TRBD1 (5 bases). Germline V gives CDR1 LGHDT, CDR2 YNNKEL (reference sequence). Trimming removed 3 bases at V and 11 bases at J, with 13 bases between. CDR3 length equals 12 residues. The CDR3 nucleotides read TGTGCCAGCAGCCACCCTGGGACTGGGGCTTTCTTT. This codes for CASSHPGTGAFF.

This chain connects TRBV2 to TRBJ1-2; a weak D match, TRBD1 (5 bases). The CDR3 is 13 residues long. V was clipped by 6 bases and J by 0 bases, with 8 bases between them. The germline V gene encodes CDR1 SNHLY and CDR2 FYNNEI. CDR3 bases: TGTGCCAGCAGCCCGGGGGCTAACTATGGCTACACCTTC. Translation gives CASSPGANYGYTF.

CDR3 in amino acids: CASSVTDQGWAATNEKLFF. The DNA of the CDR3 is TGTGCCAGCAGCGTAACTGACCAGGGATGGGCTGCAACTAATGAAAAACTGTTTTTT. The chain joins TRBV9 to TRBJ1-4; tentatively, D is TRBD1 (5 bases). Germline V gives CDR1 SGDLS, CDR2 YYNGEE. CDR3 length equals 19 residues. V lost 1 base and J 0 bases, leaving 19 bases between the germline ends.

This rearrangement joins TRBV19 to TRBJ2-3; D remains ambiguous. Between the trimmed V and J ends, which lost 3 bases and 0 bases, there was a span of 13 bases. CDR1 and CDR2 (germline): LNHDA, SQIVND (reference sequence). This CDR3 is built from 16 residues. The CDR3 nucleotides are TGTGCCAGTAGTATGTTTGACATCTCTAGCACAGATACGCAGTATTTT. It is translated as CASSMFDISSTDTQYF.

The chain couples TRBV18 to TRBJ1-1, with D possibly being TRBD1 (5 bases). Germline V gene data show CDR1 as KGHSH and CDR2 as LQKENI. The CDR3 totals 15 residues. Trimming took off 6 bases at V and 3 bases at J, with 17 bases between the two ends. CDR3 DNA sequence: TGTGCCAGCTCCGGCTCAGTCGGAGGGGACACTGAAGCTTTCTTT. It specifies CASSGSVGGDTEAFF.

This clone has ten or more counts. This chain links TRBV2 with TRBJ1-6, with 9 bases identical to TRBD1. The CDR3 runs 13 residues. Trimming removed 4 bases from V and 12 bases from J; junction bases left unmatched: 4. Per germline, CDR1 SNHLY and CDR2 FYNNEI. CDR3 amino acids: CASSVDRGGPLHF. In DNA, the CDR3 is TGTGCCAGCAGTGTGGACAGGGGAGGACCCCTCCACTTT. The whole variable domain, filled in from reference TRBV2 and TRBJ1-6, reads EPEVTQTPSHQVTQMGQEVILRCVPISNHLYFYWYRQILGQKVEFLVSFYNNEISEKSEIFDDQFSVERPDGSNFTLKIRSTKLEDSAMYFCASSVDRGGPLHFGNGTRLTVT.

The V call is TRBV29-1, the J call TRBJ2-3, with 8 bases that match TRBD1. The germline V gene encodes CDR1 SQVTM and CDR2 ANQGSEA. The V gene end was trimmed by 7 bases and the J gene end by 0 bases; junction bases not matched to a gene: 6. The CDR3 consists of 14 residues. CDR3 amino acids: CSAETGASTDTQYF. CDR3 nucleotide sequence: TGCAGCGCCGAGACAGGGGCTAGCACAGATACGCAGTATTTT.

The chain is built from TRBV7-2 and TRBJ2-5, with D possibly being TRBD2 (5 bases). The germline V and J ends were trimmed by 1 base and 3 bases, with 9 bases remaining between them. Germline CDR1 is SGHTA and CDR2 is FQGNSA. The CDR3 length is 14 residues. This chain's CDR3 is CASSLGREKETQYF. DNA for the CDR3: TGTGCCAGCAGCTTAGGAAGGGAGAAAGAGACCCAGTACTTC.